The clone carrying this T cell receptor (beta chain) was seen more than once but under ten times. Its matching antigen is unknown. A second roughly 6 to 11 cycle PCR used barcoded and J-beta primers. Each CDR3 protein is one row after TCRdb ran MiXCR on the 5' RACE reads. Of some 890,000 distinct CDR3 sequences in the sample, about 29% were seen once. CDR3 size: 15 residues. The germline gives CDR1 MGHRA, CDR2 YSYEKL. The V gene lost 3 bases and the J gene lost 5 bases, with 11 bases spanning the gap. The entry originates in a study of blood T cells in healthy people across ages. Findings and caveats of the study: The lack of PBMC sorting stopped any conclusive naive versus antigen-experienced comparison. A roughly linear fall in TCR beta diversity per million T cells was seen with increasing age.

This same sample was also taken into another study, of T cells of mothers and their children.

This chain joins TRBV4-1 and TRBJ1-6; D call uncertain. Sequencing used blood. The TCR was taken from a middle-aged woman in good health. The CDR3 DNA reads as TGCGCCAGCAGCCATGGGCCGGGGAATAATTCACCCCTCCACTTT. Protein product: CASSHGPGNNSPLHF.